Listed below are T cell receptor beta chains from one sample, sequenced in a study of blood T cell repertoires in COVID-19. Profiling relied on immunoSEQ multiplex PCR, and the TCRdb table lists in-frame clones only, not all of them. Of approximately 99,000 clones in the sample, 88% were seen once. Sequencing input: peripheral blood. The source of these receptors is a human donor in a cohort sampled during active COVID-19. Each CDR3 is given with its conserved first and last residue. The order of the fields is D gene, V gene, J gene, clone size, CDR3 DNA, CDR3 protein. A D gene is named only where the DNA matches it firmly. Clone size is not always given. Where it is, it says once, few, many or a class for expanded clones.

TRBD1	TRBV28	TRBJ1-5	NA	TGTGCCAGCAGCGGGACAGGGATTAATCAGCCCCAGCATTTT	CASSGTGINQPQHF
NA	TRBV6-5	TRBJ1-6	NA	TGTGCCAGCAGTTATAGAGCTAATAATTCACCCCTCCACTTT	CASSYRANNSPLHF
NA	TRBV19	TRBJ2-3	NA	TGTGCCAGTAGTTCCCCGTGGAGGAGAACAGATACGCAGTATTTT	CASSSPWRRTDTQYF
NA	TRBV5-1	TRBJ1-2	NA	TGCGCCAGCAGCCCGGGGTATGGCTACACCTTC	CASSPGYGYTF
TRBD2	TRBV7-9	TRBJ2-2	NA	TGTGCCAGCAGGGCCACTAGCGGGAGGGACACCGGGGAGCTGTTTTTT	CASRATSGRDTGELFF
NA	TRBV28	TRBJ2-7	NA	TGTGCCAGCAGTTTTTCACAGGGGGGGGACGAGCAGTACTTC	CASSFSQGGDEQYF
NA	TRBV5-1	TRBJ2-3	NA	TGCGCCAGCAGCTTGGCCCATCGAGGCGCAGATACGCAGTATTTT	CASSLAHRGADTQYF
TRBD2	TRBV7-2	TRBJ2-5	NA	TGTGCCAGCAGCTTAATAGGTGGCGGGAGGGCCCAGGAGACCCAGTACTTC	CASSLIGGGRAQETQYF
TRBD2	TRBV11-2	TRBJ2-1	once	TGTGCCAGCAGCCCGTACCCTAACACTAGCGGACGGCCCAATGAGCAGTTCTTC	CASSPYPNTSGRPNEQFF
TRBD1	TRBV25-1	TRBJ2-5	NA	TGTGCCAGCAGTAGGGGGCGTGAGACCCAGTACTTC	CASSRGRETQYF
TRBD1	TRBV29-1	TRBJ1-1	NA	TGCAGCGTGTCACCGACGGACAGGGGGCTTAGAGGCACTGAAGCTTTCTTT	CSVSPTDRGLRGTEAFF
NA	TRBV5-1	TRBJ2-3	NA	TGCGCCAGCAGCTTGGACCTGTCGCGTCAGGGGACAGATACGCAGTATTTT	CASSLDLSRQGTDTQYF
NA	TRBV6-5	TRBJ2-1	NA	TGTGCCAGCAGTTACTCGAGGACTATCAACAATGAGCAGTTCTTC	CASSYSRTINNEQFF
NA	TRBV2	TRBJ1-2	NA	TGTGCCAGCAGTGACCAGCAGTCAGCGCTCGACGGCTACACCTTC	CASSDQQSALDGYTF
TRBD1	TRBV6-5	TRBJ1-6	NA	TGTGCCATTAACAGGGGAGATTCACCCCTCCACTTT	CAINRGDSPLHF
TRBD2	TRBV19	TRBJ2-7	NA	TGTGCCAGTAGTATTTGGCGGGAGACCTACGAGCAGTACTTC	CASSIWRETYEQYF
NA	TRBV19	TRBJ1-2	NA	TGTGTCAGTAATCAAGGGGCAGAGTATGGCTACACCTTC	CVSNQGAEYGYTF
TRBD1	TRBV3-1/TRBV3-2	TRBJ1-6	NA	TGTGCCAGCAGCCCCGACAGGGATTATTCACCCCTCCACTTT	CASSPDRDYSPLHF
NA	TRBV3-1/TRBV3-2	TRBJ2-1	NA	TGTGCCAGCAGCCAAAAAGACTCTCCCATCTACAATGAGCAGTTCTTC	CASSQKDSPIYNEQFF
TRBD1	TRBV4-1	TRBJ2-3	NA	TGCGCCAGCAGCCAAGGGATTCTCGAGACAGGGGTTTCAGATACGCAGTATTTT	CASSQGILETGVSDTQYF